Listed below are T cell receptor beta chains from one sample, sequenced in a study of blood T cell repertoires in COVID-19. TCRdb's table, derived via immunoSEQ multiplex PCR, lists solely in-frame clones and lacks some. The repertoire includes about 350,000 clones, about nine tenths of them detected once, and 0.85% to 1.3% sits in the top ten. What was sequenced was PBMCs or T cells enriched from blood (not recorded which). The receptors were gathered from a woman aged 25 to 39 who had been exposed to COVID-19. Both conserved end residues are part of each CDR3. The D gene is left open where the match is weak. Rows give clone size only sometimes, using once, few, many, or a class for an expanded clone.

clone size: .
D gene: TRBD1
V gene: TRBV5-1
J gene: TRBJ1-6
CDR3 DNA: TGCGCCAGCAGCGCCCGGGGGACAGAGCCCCTCCACTTT
CDR3 protein: CASSARGTEPLHF

clone size: .
D gene: .
V gene: TRBV19
J gene: TRBJ1-1
CDR3 DNA: TGTGCCAGTAGTAACAGGATGGCTAACACTGAAGCTTTCTTT
CDR3 protein: CASSNRMANTEAFF

clone size: .
D gene: TRBD2
V gene: TRBV7-9
J gene: TRBJ2-1
CDR3 DNA: TGTGCCAGCAGCCCGCCAGGACTAGCAGAGTACAATGAGCAGTTCTTC
CDR3 protein: CASSPPGLAEYNEQFF

clone size: once
D gene: .
V gene: TRBV5-5
J gene: TRBJ2-1
CDR3 DNA: TGTGCCAGCAGCTTTGACGGACTTCCCTACAATGAGCAGTTCTTC
CDR3 protein: CASSFDGLPYNEQFF

clone size: .
D gene: .
V gene: TRBV3-1/TRBV3-2
J gene: TRBJ1-2
CDR3 DNA: TGTGCCAGCAGCCCCCTGGGGCAGGGTCTCTATGGCTACACCTTC
CDR3 protein: CASSPLGQGLYGYTF

clone size: .
D gene: .
V gene: TRBV27
J gene: TRBJ2-7
CDR3 DNA: TGTGCCAGCAGTCTTATTAGCAACTCCTACGAGCAGTACTTC
CDR3 protein: CASSLISNSYEQYF

clone size: .
D gene: TRBD2
V gene: TRBV12-3/TRBV12-4
J gene: TRBJ2-1
CDR3 DNA: TGTGCCAGCAGTGAAAGCGGGAGCGAGGTCTTC
CDR3 protein: CASSESGSEVF

clone size: .
D gene: TRBD2
V gene: TRBV7-3
J gene: TRBJ2-2
CDR3 DNA: TGTGCCAGCAGTCTAGCGGTGAACACCGGGGAGCTGTTTTTT
CDR3 protein: CASSLAVNTGELFF

clone size: .
D gene: .
V gene: TRBV5-1
J gene: TRBJ1-6
CDR3 DNA: TGCGCCAGCAGCTTCAAGGATGTCGGGAGCTCCTATAATTCACCCCTCCACTTT
CDR3 protein: CASSFKDVGSSYNSPLHF

clone size: .
D gene: TRBD1
V gene: TRBV5-1
J gene: TRBJ2-2
CDR3 DNA: TGCGCCAGCAGGGGACAGGGGGCAGCCGGGGAGCTGTTTTTT
CDR3 protein: CASRGQGAAGELFF

clone size: .
D gene: TRBD1
V gene: TRBV4-1
J gene: TRBJ2-6
CDR3 DNA: TGCGCCAGCAGCCAAGATCTCCCCGGGACAGGGACACCCGGGGCCAACGTCCTGACTTTC
CDR3 protein: CASSQDLPGTGTPGANVLTF

clone size: .
D gene: TRBD1
V gene: TRBV3-1/TRBV3-2
J gene: TRBJ1-1
CDR3 DNA: TGTGCCAGCAGCCAAGTCGCCCGGACAGGCGCGGCTTTCTTT
CDR3 protein: CASSQVARTGAAFF

clone size: .
D gene: .
V gene: TRBV2
J gene: TRBJ1-4
CDR3 DNA: TGTGCCAGCAGTGCCCTGGGCGCAACTAATGAAAAACTGTTTTTT
CDR3 protein: CASSALGATNEKLFF

clone size: .
D gene: .
V gene: TRBV6-5
J gene: TRBJ1-4
CDR3 DNA: TGTGCCAGCAGCCCACGGGGGGGATCTAATGAAAAACTGTTTTTT
CDR3 protein: CASSPRGGSNEKLFF

clone size: .
D gene: .
V gene: TRBV11-3
J gene: TRBJ2-7
CDR3 DNA: TGTGCCAGCAGCTTAGGCCAGGGGACCTCCTACGAGCAGTACTTC
CDR3 protein: CASSLGQGTSYEQYF

clone size: .
D gene: .
V gene: TRBV28
J gene: TRBJ1-2
CDR3 DNA: TGTGCCAGCAGTTTTTCCGAAGTAGATGGCTACACCTTC
CDR3 protein: CASSFSEVDGYTF

clone size: .
D gene: .
V gene: TRBV4-1
J gene: TRBJ1-3
CDR3 DNA: TGCGCCAGCAGCCAAGGAACAAGCTCTGGAAACACCATATATTTT
CDR3 protein: CASSQGTSSGNTIYF

clone size: few
D gene: .
V gene: TRBV11-2
J gene: TRBJ2-5
CDR3 DNA: TGTGCCAGCAGCCCTACAGGGATCCAAGAGACCCAGTACTTC
CDR3 protein: CASSPTGIQETQYF

clone size: .
D gene: .
V gene: TRBV7-6
J gene: TRBJ2-2
CDR3 DNA: TGTGCCAGCAGCTTACCGGGGAGCGGCTCGAACACCGGGGAGCTGTTTTTT
CDR3 protein: CASSLPGSGSNTGELFF

clone size: .
D gene: TRBD1
V gene: TRBV5-8
J gene: TRBJ2-5
CDR3 DNA: TGTGCCAGCAGCAACGGACAGGGTGGACAAGAGACCCAGTACTTC
CDR3 protein: CASSNGQGGQETQYF

clone size: few
D gene: TRBD1
V gene: TRBV11-3
J gene: TRBJ1-5
CDR3 DNA: TGTGCCAGCAGCCAAGGGACAGGGAATCAGCCCCAGCATTTT
CDR3 protein: CASSQGTGNQPQHF

clone size: .
D gene: TRBD2
V gene: TRBV9
J gene: TRBJ2-2
CDR3 DNA: TGTGCCAGCAGCGAACGACTAGCGGGAGGGAACGGGGAGCTGTTTTTT
CDR3 protein: CASSERLAGGNGELFF

clone size: once
D gene: .
V gene: TRBV2
J gene: TRBJ2-2
CDR3 DNA: TGTGCCAGCAGAACAACAGGGCCGGCCGGGGAGCTGTTTTTT
CDR3 protein: CASRTTGPAGELFF

clone size: .
D gene: .
V gene: TRBV27
J gene: TRBJ1-2
CDR3 DNA: TGTGCCAGCAGAACCCCAAACTCTCGGGGGGATGGCTACACCTTC
CDR3 protein: CASRTPNSRGDGYTF

clone size: few
D gene: .
V gene: TRBV9
J gene: TRBJ1-3
CDR3 DNA: TGTGCCAGCAGCGGGGGGGGGCTCCCCTCTGGAAACACCATATATTTT
CDR3 protein: CASSGGGLPSGNTIYF

clone size: .
D gene: .
V gene: TRBV29-1
J gene: TRBJ2-1
CDR3 DNA: TGCAGCGTTGAAGTAGGAGTGGCCCAGCGTGTGTTCTTC
CDR3 protein: CSVEVGVAQRVFF

clone size: .
D gene: TRBD1
V gene: TRBV6-1
J gene: TRBJ1-5
CDR3 DNA: TGTGCCAGCAGTGCCCGTGCTGCCGGGACAGGGACCTATAGCAATCAGCCCCAGCATTTT
CDR3 protein: CASSARAAGTGTYSNQPQHF

clone size: .
D gene: .
V gene: TRBV7-9
J gene: TRBJ1-1
CDR3 DNA: TGTGCCAGCAGCTACTCCAGGGGAGTTGACACTGAAGCTTTCTTT
CDR3 protein: CASSYSRGVDTEAFF

clone size: .
D gene: .
V gene: TRBV28
J gene: TRBJ1-1
CDR3 DNA: TGTGCCAGCAGTCTGTGGGCAGAAGCTTTCTTT
CDR3 protein: CASSLWAEAFF

clone size: .
D gene: TRBD2
V gene: TRBV5-1
J gene: TRBJ2-3
CDR3 DNA: TGCGCCAGCAGCATCTTAGCGGGAGGCACAGATACGCAGTATTTT
CDR3 protein: CASSILAGGTDTQYF

clone size: .
D gene: .
V gene: TRBV18
J gene: TRBJ1-4
CDR3 DNA: TGTGCCAGCTCACCGCGCCGAAATAATGAAAAACTGTTTTTT
CDR3 protein: CASSPRRNNEKLFF

clone size: .
D gene: TRBD2
V gene: TRBV9
J gene: TRBJ2-7
CDR3 DNA: TGTGCCAGCAGCGGCGGGGGGCCCGACTTCGAACAGTACTTC
CDR3 protein: CASSGGGPDFEQYF

clone size: .
D gene: TRBD1
V gene: TRBV2
J gene: TRBJ2-1
CDR3 DNA: TGTGCCAGCAGTCCCGGATCCCAACAGGGGTCCCCTCCAAATGAGCAGTTCTTC
CDR3 protein: CASSPGSQQGSPPNEQFF

clone size: .
D gene: .
V gene: TRBV27
J gene: TRBJ1-6
CDR3 DNA: TGTGCCAGCCGGATGGGGGGGAAGGATTCACCCCTCCACTTT
CDR3 protein: CASRMGGKDSPLHF

clone size: .
D gene: TRBD1
V gene: TRBV12-5
J gene: TRBJ1-5
CDR3 DNA: TGTGCTAGTGGGAGGGGGCCGCGACAATATAGCAATCAGCCCCAGCATTTT
CDR3 protein: CASGRGPRQYSNQPQHF

clone size: .
D gene: .
V gene: TRBV3-1/TRBV3-2
J gene: TRBJ2-2
CDR3 DNA: TGTGCCAGCAGCCAAGTTACCGGCACCGGGGAGCTGTTTTTT
CDR3 protein: CASSQVTGTGELFF

clone size: .
D gene: TRBD1
V gene: TRBV5-6
J gene: TRBJ1-3
CDR3 DNA: TGTGCCAGCAGCTTCTCCGGGACAGGGGGGAGCACCATATATTTT
CDR3 protein: CASSFSGTGGSTIYF